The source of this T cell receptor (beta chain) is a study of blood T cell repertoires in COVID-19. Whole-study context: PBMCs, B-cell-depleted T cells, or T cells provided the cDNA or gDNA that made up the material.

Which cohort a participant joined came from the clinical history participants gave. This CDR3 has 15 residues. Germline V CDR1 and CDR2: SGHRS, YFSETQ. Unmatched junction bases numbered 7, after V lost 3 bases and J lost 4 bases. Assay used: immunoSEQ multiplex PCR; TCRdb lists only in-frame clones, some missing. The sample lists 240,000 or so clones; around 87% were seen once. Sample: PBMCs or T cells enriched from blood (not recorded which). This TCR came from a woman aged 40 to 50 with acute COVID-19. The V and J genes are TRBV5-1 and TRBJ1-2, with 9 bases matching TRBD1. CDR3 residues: CASSSGTGPTYGYTF. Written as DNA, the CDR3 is TGCGCCAGCAGCTCAGGGACAGGGCCTACCTATGGCTACACCTTC.